Presented here are 29 T cell receptor beta chains from one specimen sequenced in a study of shared clonotypes between healthy human individuals. Clones were read by immunoSEQ multiplex PCR, and TCRdb kept only the in-frame ones, dropping some. This table has about 490,000 clones, approximately 79% appearing once. Sequencing was done on a sample of PBMCs. These receptors were obtained from a woman aged 40 to 55 in good health. Some clones in this sample may be carry-over from other donors' samples.

The chain uses TRBV9 and TRBJ2-2, with a possible D match to TRBD1 (8 bases). Germline CDR1 is SGDLS and CDR2 is YYNGEE. Trimming took 3 bases from V and 6 from J, leaving 15 bases between them. This CDR3 is built from 15 residues. The CDR3 is CASSARQGRAGELFF. The CDR3 nucleotides are TGTGCCAGCAGCGCCAGACAGGGGAGGGCCGGGGAGCTGTTTTTT. The full variable domain, completed using reference TRBV9 and TRBJ2-2, is DSGVTQTPKHLITATGQRVTLRCSPRSGDLSVYWYQQSLDQGLQFLIQYYNGEERAKGNILERFSAQQFPDLHSELNLSSLELGDSALYFCASSARQGRAGELFFGEGSRLTVL.

This clone was seen many times. CDR3 coding DNA: TGCAGCGTCCAAGGAGGGGGACTAGCGAACGAGCAGTACTTC. This translates into CSVQGGGLANEQYF. This chain links TRBV29-1 with TRBJ2-7; 10 bases line up with TRBD2. The CDR3 has 14 amino acids. Per the germline V gene, CDR1 is SQVTM and CDR2 is ANQGSEA. Trimming at V came to 6 bases and at J to 5 bases, leaving 10 bases not matched to a gene.

This clone appeared once. V and J are TRBV2 and TRBJ2-7; D gene ambiguous. Per germline, CDR1 SNHLY and CDR2 FYNNEI. This CDR3 region has 14 residues. Trimming took off 3 bases at V and 1 base at J, with 10 bases between the two ends. DNA for the CDR3: TGTGCCAGCAGTGAGGAACACCAATCCTACGAGCAGTACTTC. It yields the protein CASSEEHQSYEQYF.

To note about this clone: This likely reflects a read error, since a far larger clone is one base away. V usage is TRBV7-9 and J usage is TRBJ2-7; 7 nucleotides agree with TRBD1. CDR1 SEHNR and CDR2 FQNEAQ come from the germline V gene (reference sequence). CDR3 length: 14 residues. This CDR3 is CAGSLGGQADEQYF. CDR3 nucleotide sequence: TGTGCCGGCAGCTTAGGCGGACAGGCGGACGAGCAGTACTTC. Full variable domain (missing parts from reference TRBV7-9 and TRBJ2-7): DTGVSQNPRHKITKRGQNVTFRCDPISEHNRLYWYRQTLGQGPEFLTYFQNEAQLEKSRLLSDRFSAERPKGSFSTLEIQRTEQGDSAMYLCAGSLGGQADEQYFGPGTRLTVT.

This clone was observed once. The rearrangement uses TRBV6-6 and TRBJ2-3; D perhaps matches TRBD2 (5 bases). Trimming shortened V by 1 base and J by 0 bases, and 8 bases separated the two germline ends. Germline CDR1 reads MNHNY; CDR2 reads SVGAGI (reference sequence). The CDR3 is 15 amino acids. The CDR3 sequence: CASSYFGGSTDTQYF. Here the CDR3 DNA reads TGTGCCAGCAGTTACTTCGGCGGGAGCACAGATACGCAGTATTTT.

Concerning this clone: Other DNA sequences from this sample encode an identical CDR3 as well. The genes are TRBV29-1 and TRBJ1-1; D is ambiguous. Germline V gene sequence: CDR1 SQVTM, CDR2 ANQGSEA. V was trimmed by 4 bases and J by 1 base, leaving 4 bases between them. This CDR3 has 11 amino acids. CDR3 residues: CSVGRNTEAFF. CDR3 nucleotide sequence: TGCAGCGTTGGGAGGAACACTGAAGCTTTCTTT. Full variable domain (rest looked up from reference TRBV29-1 and TRBJ1-1): SAVISQKPSRDICQRGTSLTIQCQVDSQVTMMFWYRQQPGQSLTLIATANQGSEATYESGFVIDKFPISRPNLTFSTLTVSNMSPEDSSIYLCSVGRNTEAFFGQGTRLTVV.

This clone was found once. The CDR3 here is CASSVRLGNYGYTF. CDR3 bases: TGTGCCAGCAGTGTAAGATTAGGGAACTATGGCTACACCTTC. The rearrangement links TRBV6-5 to TRBJ1-2; D gene uncertain. The CDR3 contains 14 residues. Trimming shortened V by 5 bases and J by 2 bases, and 12 bases separated the two germline ends. Germline V gene data show CDR1 as MNHEY and CDR2 as SVGAGI.

The chain links TRBV11-3 to TRBJ2-3; D possibly uses TRBD1 or TRBD2 (5 bases each). Germline V CDR1 and CDR2: SGHNT, YENEEA. The CDR3 extends over 13 amino acids. The germline V and J ends were trimmed by 5 bases and 3 bases, with 9 bases remaining between them. CDR3 in DNA: TGTGCCAGCAGCCCCGGGGCGACAGATACGCAGTATTTT. Translation: CASSPGATDTQYF.

The rearrangement joins TRBV18 to TRBJ1-2; 7 positions match TRBD1. The CDR3 length is 16 residues. V trimming: 4 bases; J trimming: 4 bases; junction bases outside the gene matches: 12. Germline V gene sequence: CDR1 KGHSH, CDR2 LQKENI. The CDR3 here is CASSLIQGDLGYGYTF. The CDR3 nucleotides read TGTGCCAGCTCACTTATTCAGGGGGATTTGGGCTATGGCTACACCTTC.

This chain uses TRBV6-7 with TRBJ1-5; D is unclear. TRBV6-7 counts as an open reading frame of uncertain function. V was trimmed by 2 bases and J by 0 bases, leaving 8 bases between them. The CDR3 runs 15 residues. CDR3 in DNA: TGTGCCAGCAGTTACGGTCATAATAGCAATCAGCCCCAGCATTTT. This sequence encodes CASSYGHNSNQPQHF.

The chain recombines TRBV7-3 with TRBJ2-1; 9 bases match TRBD1. The trim removed 4 bases at V and 7 bases at J, leaving 11 bases unmatched. The CDR3 runs to 16 residues. In germline, CDR1 is SGHTA, CDR2 FQGTGA. Written as DNA, the CDR3 is TGTGCCAGCAGCTCGCAGGGGACAGGGTTTGGTAATGAGCAGTTCTTC. Its translation: CASSSQGTGFGNEQFF.

This rearrangement joins TRBV5-1 to TRBJ1-2, with TRBD1 identical over 8 bases. The CDR3 runs 15 residues. J gave up 5 bases and V 0 bases, and 6 bases lay outside the gene matches. The V gene's germline CDR1 is SGHRS and CDR2 YFSETQ. For the CDR3, the DNA is TGCGCCAGCAGCTTGGGGACAGGGTTTCAATATGGCTACACCTTC. Translating it yields CASSLGTGFQYGYTF.

The chain is built from TRBV27 and TRBJ2-7; possibly TRBD1 or TRBD2 for D (5 bases each). The CDR3 has 14 amino acids. The V end lost 8 bases, the J end lost 2 bases, and 16 bases lay between the germline ends. Germline CDR1 is MNHEY and CDR2 is SMNVEV (reference sequence). CDR3 DNA: TGTGCCAGCTTCCCGCCAGGGAGTCCCTACGAGCAGTACTTC. It codes for CASFPPGSPYEQYF.

This clone was counted once. V usage is TRBV7-9 and J usage is TRBJ2-1; D is unresolved. Germline CDR1 and CDR2: SEHNR and FQNEAQ (reference sequence). The germline V and J ends were trimmed by 6 bases and 5 bases, with 14 bases remaining between them. The CDR3 loop spans 14 amino acids. The CDR3 bases are TGTGCCAGCAGAGGTCCCAAAACCCACAATGAGCAGTTCTTC. This sequence encodes CASRGPKTHNEQFF.

This clone was found many times. This chain uses TRBV30 with TRBJ2-5; D call uncertain. There are 13 residues in the CDR3. Germline values: CDR1 GTSNPN, CDR2 SVGIG (reference sequence). Deletions cut 0 bases from V and 2 bases from J, with 7 bases between. The CDR3 spells CAWSVGWQETQYF. As DNA, the CDR3 is TGTGCCTGGAGTGTAGGGTGGCAAGAGACCCAGTACTTC.

This clone was recorded a few times. The gene calls are TRBV14 and TRBJ1-2, with D possibly matching TRBD1 (5 bases). The germline CDR1 and CDR2 sequences are SGHDN and FVKESK. V lost 1 base, J lost 2 bases, and 8 bases lay in between. The CDR3 runs to 14 residues. The DNA for the CDR3 is TGTGCCAGCAGCCAAGTAGCAGGGAACTATGGCTACACCTTC. Amino acids: CASSQVAGNYGYTF. The variable domain in full, completed from reference TRBV14 and TRBJ1-2, reads EAGVTQFPSHSVIEKGQTVTLRCDPISGHDNLYWYRRVMGKEIKFLLHFVKESKQDESGMPNNRFLAERTGGTYSTLKVQPAELEDSGVYFCASSQVAGNYGYTFGSGTRLTVV.

The rearrangement joins TRBV5-8 to TRBJ1-5; D remains unclear. Germline CDR1 is SGHTS and CDR2 is YDEGEE. The CDR3 is made up of 14 amino acids. The V end was cut by 2 bases, the J end by 6 bases, with 12 bases between. The CDR3 loop reads CASSLGQISQPQHF. Written as DNA, the CDR3 is TGTGCCAGCAGCTTAGGGCAGATTAGTCAGCCCCAGCATTTT.

This chain links TRBV15 with TRBJ2-7; D unclear. The CDR3 contains 15 residues. The ends were cut back, 0 bases at V and 3 bases at J, with 12 bases in the middle. Germline CDR1 LNHNV, CDR2 YYDKDF (reference sequence). The CDR3, as DNA: TGTGCCACCAGCAGAGATAGGGCGGAAGGCTACGAGCAGTACTTC. It translates to CATSRDRAEGYEQYF.

Details on this clone: This may come from a read error, since a much larger clone is one base off. The CDR3 sequence is CASSDGGSRKAQYF. The CDR3 DNA reads as TGTGCCAGCAGTGACGGCGGGAGTCGTAAGGCCCAGTACTTC. V usage is TRBV6-4 and J usage is TRBJ2-5, with 7 bases aligning to TRBD2. This CDR3 is 14 amino acids long. The trim removed 2 bases at V and 9 bases at J, leaving 9 bases unmatched. Germline CDR1 MRHNA, CDR2 SNTAGT.

The chain is built from TRBV7-2 and TRBJ2-5; tentatively, D is TRBD1 (5 bases). Looked up from germline, CDR1 is SGHTA and CDR2 is FQGNSA. The CDR3 contains 14 residues. V was cut by 1 base and J by 0 bases, with 6 bases left in between. As DNA, the CDR3 is TGTGCCAGCAGCTTAGACAGGTACCAAGAGACCCAGTACTTC. Amino acid sequence: CASSLDRYQETQYF.

This clone has only one observation. This chain joins TRBV27 and TRBJ2-5; D is ambiguous. Per germline, CDR1 MNHEY and CDR2 SMNVEV (reference sequence). V gave up 6 bases and J gave up 1 base, with 12 bases separating them. This CDR3 has 14 residues. CDR3 in amino acids: CASRPGFGQETQYF. CDR3 nucleotides: TGTGCCAGCAGACCGGGTTTTGGCCAAGAGACCCAGTACTTC.

V and J are TRBV12-5 and TRBJ1-2; the D is unclear. This CDR3 region has 12 residues. CDR1 is LGHNT, CDR2 FRNRAP, per germline. CDR3 sequence: CASGMDGYGYTF. The CDR3 nucleotides are TGTGCATCGGGGATGGACGGCTATGGCTACACCTTC.

In DNA form, the CDR3 reads TGTGCCAGCAGCGGCGGGGTCAGGTCTGGGGCCAACGTCCTGACTTTC. Protein sequence: CASSGGVRSGANVLTF. The chain is built from TRBV5-6 and TRBJ2-6, with D maybe TRBD2 (6 bases). The V end was cut by 4 bases, the J end by 1 base, with 12 bases between. CDR1 SGHDT and CDR2 YYEEEE come from the germline V gene. The CDR3 covers 16 residues. The full variable domain, its missing parts supplied by reference TRBV5-6 and TRBJ2-6, is DAGVTQSPTHLIKTRGQQVTLRCSPKSGHDTVSWYQQALGQGPQFIFQYYEEEERQRGNFPDRFSGHQFPNYSSELNVNALLLGDSALYLCASSGGVRSGANVLTFGAGSRLTVL.

This clone came up many times. The rearrangement joins TRBV6-6 to TRBJ2-5; D perhaps matches TRBD1 (5 bases). The ends were cut back, 2 bases at V and 2 bases at J, with 15 bases in the middle. The length of the CDR3 is 16 residues. Looked up from germline, CDR1 is MNHNY and CDR2 is SVGAGI (reference sequence). CDR3 sequence (DNA): TGTGCCAGCAGTTACGGGGCGGTTAGGGGTCAAGAGACCCAGTACTTC. Its protein product is CASSYGAVRGQETQYF.

The chain carries TRBV6-6 and TRBJ1-1; no reliable D call. Germline V gives CDR1 MNHNY, CDR2 SVGAGI (reference sequence). The CDR3 loop spans 15 amino acids. Trimming took 6 bases from V and 5 from J, leaving 19 bases between them. CDR3: CASSPNTPRGTEAFF. The CDR3 nucleotides read TGTGCCAGCAGCCCAAACACCCCACGGGGTACTGAAGCTTTCTTT.

The chain combines TRBV5-1 with TRBJ2-7; 10 bases line up with TRBD2. V dropped 0 bases and J dropped 1; count of bases not matched to a gene: 4. The germline gives CDR1 SGHRS, CDR2 YFSETQ. CDR3 length equals 16 residues. The CDR3 region is CASSLGLAGDSYEQYF. The CDR3 DNA sequence: TGCGCCAGCAGCTTGGGGCTAGCGGGAGATTCCTACGAGCAGTACTTC.

This clone rates as medium-sized. Other DNA variants within this sample encode the same CDR3. The chain uses TRBV9 and TRBJ1-1; 9 positions match TRBD1. J lost 6 bases, V lost 0 bases, and 6 bases had no gene match. The length of the CDR3 is 15 residues. Germline V CDR1 and CDR2: SGDLS, YYNGEE. CDR3: CASSVGGQGHSEAFF. CDR3 coding DNA: TGTGCCAGCAGCGTAGGGGGACAGGGCCATTCTGAAGCTTTCTTT. The full variable domain, its missing parts supplied by reference TRBV9 and TRBJ1-1, is DSGVTQTPKHLITATGQRVTLRCSPRSGDLSVYWYQQSLDQGLQFLIQYYNGEERAKGNILERFSAQQFPDLHSELNLSSLELGDSALYFCASSVGGQGHSEAFFGQGTRLTVV.

The V and J genes are TRBV5-6 and TRBJ2-3; D may match TRBD1 or TRBD2 (5 bases each). Trimming pared 1 base from V and 5 bases from J, leaving 17 bases between. Germline V gene sequence: CDR1 SGHDT, CDR2 YYEEEE. There are 16 residues in the CDR3. The CDR3 sequence is CASSLRLGPTGDTQYF. The CDR3 DNA reads TGTGCCAGCAGCTTGCGTCTGGGACCAACAGGAGATACGCAGTATTTT.

A few counts support this clone. The V call is TRBV4-1, the J call TRBJ1-5; unclear D gene. The germline V gene encodes CDR1 MGHRA and CDR2 YSYEKL. The CDR3 is 15 amino acids. V lost 1 base and J 6 bases, leaving 13 bases between the germline ends. CDR3 sequence reads: CASSQGGWSSQPQHF. The CDR3 bases are TGCGCCAGCAGCCAAGGGGGATGGTCGTCTCAGCCCCAGCATTTT.